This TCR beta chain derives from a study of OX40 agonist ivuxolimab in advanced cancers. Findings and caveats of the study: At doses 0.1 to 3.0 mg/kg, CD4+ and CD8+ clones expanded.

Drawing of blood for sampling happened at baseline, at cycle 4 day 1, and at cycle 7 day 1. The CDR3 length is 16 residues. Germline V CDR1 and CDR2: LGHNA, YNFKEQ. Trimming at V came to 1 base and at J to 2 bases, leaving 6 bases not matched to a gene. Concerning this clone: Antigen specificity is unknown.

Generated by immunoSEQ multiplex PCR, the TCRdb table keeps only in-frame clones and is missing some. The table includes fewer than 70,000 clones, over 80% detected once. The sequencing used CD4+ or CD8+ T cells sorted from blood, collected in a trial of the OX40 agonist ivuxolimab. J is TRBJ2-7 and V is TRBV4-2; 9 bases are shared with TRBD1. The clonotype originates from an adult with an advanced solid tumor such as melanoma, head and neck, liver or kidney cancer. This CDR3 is CASSQAGTGYPYEQYF. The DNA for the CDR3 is TGTGCCAGCAGCCAAGCCGGGACAGGGTATCCCTACGAGCAGTACTTC.